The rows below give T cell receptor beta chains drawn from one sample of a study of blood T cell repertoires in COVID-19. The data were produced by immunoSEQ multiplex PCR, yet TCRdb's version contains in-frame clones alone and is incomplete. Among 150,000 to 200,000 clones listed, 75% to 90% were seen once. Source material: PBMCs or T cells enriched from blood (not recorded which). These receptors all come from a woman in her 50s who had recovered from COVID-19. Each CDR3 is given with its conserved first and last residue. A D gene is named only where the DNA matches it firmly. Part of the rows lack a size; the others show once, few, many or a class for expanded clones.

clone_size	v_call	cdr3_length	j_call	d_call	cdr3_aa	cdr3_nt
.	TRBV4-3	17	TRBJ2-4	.	CASSQERGFLAKNIQYF	TGCGCCAGCAGCCAAGAAAGGGGCTTCTTAGCCAAAAACATTCAGTACTTC
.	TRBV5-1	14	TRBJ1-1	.	CASATSWGQTEAFF	TGCGCCAGCGCAACTTCATGGGGCCAGACTGAAGCTTTCTTT
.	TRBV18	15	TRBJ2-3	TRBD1	CASSPGQVGTDTQYF	TGTGCCAGCTCACCAGGACAGGTAGGCACAGATACGCAGTATTTT
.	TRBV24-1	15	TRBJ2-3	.	CATSDARTVTDTQYF	TGTGCCACCAGTGATGCCCGGACAGTAACAGATACGCAGTATTTT
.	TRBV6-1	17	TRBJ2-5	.	CASSENGRGGGQETQYF	TGTGCCAGCAGTGAAAATGGACGGGGTGGTGGGCAAGAGACCCAGTACTTC
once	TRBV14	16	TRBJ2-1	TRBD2	CASSPTSGGPRNEQFF	TGTGCCAGCAGCCCGACTAGCGGAGGTCCCAGGAATGAGCAGTTCTTC
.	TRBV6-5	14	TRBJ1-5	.	CASSYGEGRQPQHF	TGTGCCAGCAGTTACGGGGAGGGGAGACAGCCCCAGCATTTT
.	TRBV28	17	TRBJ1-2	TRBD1	CASSLPQGAPASSGYTF	TGTGCCAGCAGTTTACCGCAGGGGGCGCCAGCCTCGTCGGGCTACACCTTC
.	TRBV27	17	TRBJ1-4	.	CASSGQLGGGTNEKLFF	TGTGCCAGCAGTGGTCAGTTGGGAGGAGGAACTAATGAAAAACTGTTTTTT
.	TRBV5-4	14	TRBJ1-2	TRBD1	CASSLKGANYGYTF	TGTGCCAGCAGCTTGAAGGGGGCCAACTATGGCTACACCTTC
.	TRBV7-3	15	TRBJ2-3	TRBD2	CASSLIAGGTDTQYF	TGTGCCAGCAGCTTAATAGCGGGGGGGACAGATACGCAGTATTTT
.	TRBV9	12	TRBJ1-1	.	CASSGGGSEAFF	TGTGCCAGCAGCGGAGGGGGTTCTGAAGCTTTCTTT
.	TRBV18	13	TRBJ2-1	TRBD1	CASSLGTENEQFF	TGTGCCAGCTCACTCGGGACAGAAAATGAGCAGTTCTTC
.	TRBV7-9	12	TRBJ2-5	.	CASSLGAETQYF	TGTGCCAGCAGCTTAGGCGCAGAGACCCAGTACTTC
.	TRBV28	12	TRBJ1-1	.	CASSLPAKVAFF	TGTGCCAGCAGTCTCCCAGCGAAGGTAGCTTTCTTT
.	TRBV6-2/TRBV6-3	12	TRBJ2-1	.	CASSYLVDEQFF	TGTGCCAGCAGTTACCTTGTAGATGAGCAGTTCTTC
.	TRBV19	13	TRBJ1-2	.	CASSIISGKGYTF	TGTGCCAGTAGTATCATCTCGGGAAAGGGCTACACCTTC
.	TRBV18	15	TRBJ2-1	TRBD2	CASSPGSGSHHEQFF	TGTGCCAGCTCACCGGGCAGCGGGAGTCACCATGAGCAGTTCTTC
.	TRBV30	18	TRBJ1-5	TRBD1	CAWSVRDREFVGNQPQHF	TGTGCCTGGAGCGTACGGGACAGGGAGTTTGTAGGCAATCAGCCCCAGCATTTT
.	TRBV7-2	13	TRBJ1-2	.	CASSLQGADGYTF	TGTGCCAGCAGCTTACAAGGGGCCGATGGCTACACCTTC
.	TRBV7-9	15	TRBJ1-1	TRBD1	CASSPRGQGNTEAFF	TGTGCCAGCAGCCCCAGGGGACAGGGGAACACTGAAGCTTTCTTT
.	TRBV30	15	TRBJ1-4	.	CANGGALRANEKLFF	TGTGCCAATGGCGGGGCTCTTCGGGCGAATGAAAAACTGTTTTTT
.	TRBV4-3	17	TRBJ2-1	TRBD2	CASSHSLAGGPRDEQFF	TGCGCCAGCAGCCACTCATTAGCGGGAGGGCCAAGGGATGAGCAGTTCTTC
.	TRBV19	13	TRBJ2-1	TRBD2	CASHSGNLYEQFF	TGTGCCAGCCATAGCGGGAATCTTTATGAGCAGTTCTTC
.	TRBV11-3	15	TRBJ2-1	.	CASSLGWEPANEQFF	TGTGCCAGCAGCTTAGGATGGGAGCCCGCCAATGAGCAGTTCTTC
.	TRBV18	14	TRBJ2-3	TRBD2	CASAIAGVEDTQYF	TGTGCCAGCGCAATAGCGGGGGTGGAAGATACGCAGTATTTT
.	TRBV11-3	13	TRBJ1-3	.	CASSPNQGNTIYF	TGTGCCAGCAGCCCGAACCAGGGGAACACCATATATTTT
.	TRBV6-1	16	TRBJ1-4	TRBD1	CASSDDRGLVNEKLFF	TGTGCCAGCAGTGACGACAGGGGGTTAGTAAATGAAAAACTGTTTTTT
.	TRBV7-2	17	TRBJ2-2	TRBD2	CASSPRAREGLAGELFF	TGTGCCAGCAGCCCACGGGCCCGGGAGGGCCTCGCCGGGGAGCTGTTTTTT
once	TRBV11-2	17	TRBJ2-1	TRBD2	CASSLEGAQRGPGEQFF	TGTGCCAGCAGCTTAGAGGGGGCCCAGCGGGGGCCGGGAGAGCAGTTCTTC
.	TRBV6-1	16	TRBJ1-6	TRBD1	CASSDGDRGYNSPLHF	TGTGCCAGCAGTGATGGAGACAGGGGGTATAATTCACCCCTCCACTTT
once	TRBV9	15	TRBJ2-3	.	CASSVRASAVDTQYF	TGTGCCAGCAGCGTACGGGCTAGCGCCGTAGATACGCAGTATTTT
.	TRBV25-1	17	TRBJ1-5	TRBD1	CASSKISGTGGNQPQHF	TGTGCCAGCAGTAAAATCTCCGGGACAGGGGGGAATCAGCCCCAGCATTTT
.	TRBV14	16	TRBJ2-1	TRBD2	CASSQVRASGTGEQFF	TGTGCCAGCAGCCAAGTTCGGGCTAGCGGGACTGGTGAGCAGTTCTTC
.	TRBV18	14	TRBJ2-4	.	CASSPDRAKNIQYF	TGTGCCAGCTCACCTGACAGAGCCAAAAACATTCAGTACTTC
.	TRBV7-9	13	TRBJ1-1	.	CASSAPVGSEAFF	TGTGCCAGCAGCGCCCCGGTCGGGTCTGAAGCTTTCTTT
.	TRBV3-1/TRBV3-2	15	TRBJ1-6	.	CASSQESGGGSPLHF	TGTGCCAGCAGCCAAGAGTCCGGAGGTGGATCACCCCTCCACTTT
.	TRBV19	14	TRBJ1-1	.	CASSIQGGDTEAFF	TGTGCCAGTAGTATACAGGGCGGAGACACTGAAGCTTTCTTT
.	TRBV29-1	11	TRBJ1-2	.	CSAREGYGYTF	TGCAGCGCCAGGGAGGGCTATGGCTACACCTTC
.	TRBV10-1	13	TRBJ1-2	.	CASMRASDYGYTF	TGCGCCAGCATGAGGGCTTCAGACTATGGCTACACCTTC
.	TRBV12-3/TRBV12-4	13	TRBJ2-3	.	CASRRDFTDTQYF	TGTGCCAGCAGACGGGACTTCACAGATACGCAGTATTTT
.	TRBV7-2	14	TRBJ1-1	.	CASSLAGKGTEAFF	TGTGCCAGCAGCTTAGCAGGGAAGGGGACTGAAGCTTTCTTT
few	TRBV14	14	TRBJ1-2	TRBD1	CASSQGTGTYGYTF	TGTGCCAGCAGCCAAGGGACAGGGACCTATGGCTACACCTTC
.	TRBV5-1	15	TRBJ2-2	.	CASSLAGDNTGELFF	TGCGCCAGCAGCTTGGCAGGGGACAACACCGGGGAGCTGTTTTTT
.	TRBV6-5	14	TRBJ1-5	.	CASSSHGGDQPQHF	TGTGCCAGCAGTTCCCACGGGGGGGATCAGCCCCAGCATTTT
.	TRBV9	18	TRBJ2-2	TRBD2	CASSPRTSGRAGPGELFF	TGTGCCAGCAGCCCCCGGACTAGCGGGAGGGCCGGTCCCGGGGAGCTGTTTTTT
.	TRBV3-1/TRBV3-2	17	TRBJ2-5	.	CASSHLSAAGAQETQYF	TGTGCCAGCAGCCACCTCTCGGCGGCGGGGGCACAAGAGACCCAGTACTTC
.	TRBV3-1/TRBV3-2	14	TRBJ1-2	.	CASSQEGQGVGYTF	TGTGCCAGCAGCCAAGAGGGCCAGGGCGTTGGCTACACCTTC
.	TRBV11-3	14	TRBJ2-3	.	CASSLGASTDTQYF	TGTGCCAGCAGCTTAGGGGCGAGTACAGATACGCAGTATTTT
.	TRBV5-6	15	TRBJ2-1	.	CASSFETDRFNEQFF	TGTGCCAGCAGCTTTGAAACCGACAGGTTCAATGAGCAGTTCTTC
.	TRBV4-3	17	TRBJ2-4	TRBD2	CASSQEGGSGTKNIQYF	TGCGCCAGCAGCCAAGAAGGGGGTAGCGGGACCAAAAACATTCAGTACTTC
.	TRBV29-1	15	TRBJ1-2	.	CSVESSRRSWDGYTF	TGCAGCGTTGAGTCTTCTAGGAGGTCTTGGGATGGCTACACCTTC
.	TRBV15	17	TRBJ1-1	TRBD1	CATSSEAWTGGFYEAFF	TGTGCCACCAGCAGCGAGGCATGGACAGGGGGCTTTTATGAAGCTTTCTTT
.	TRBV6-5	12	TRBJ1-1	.	CASSPPGRGAFF	TGTGCCAGCAGTCCCCCGGGTAGGGGAGCTTTCTTT